This T cell receptor (beta chain) stems from a study of shared clonotypes between healthy human individuals (dated by TCRdb to 2020 to 2022). Some background on the complete study: A few men and two women, aged 18 to 49 years, made up the cohort. For each donor, three plates each were used for CD4 naive and CD4 memory, two plates were used for CD8 naive, and one plate was used for CD8 memory. Blood TCR repertoires of a handful of healthy adults were deeply sequenced to estimate repertoire size and the extent of clonotype sharing between individuals. To increase sequencing depth and limit assay-specific biases, TCR repertoire library preparation and sequencing were carried out by different laboratories using diverse techniques. Per donor, leukapheresis produced somewhere between about 0.94 and 10 billion PBMCs.

General findings and caveats noted by the study authors: Pairwise subsampling led to the expectation that sequencing depth would affect the degree of clonotype sharing among donors. Even with the large sequencing depth, rarefaction of the sorted-subset datasets indicated that sequencing was incomplete. Because the study included a small number of donors, the genetic and exposure-history diversity represented was limited. Naive subsets generally had larger estimated clonotype richness than memory subsets. Clonotypes shared by all four sorted-subset donors showed higher generation probabilities than non-shared clonotypes. Sampling was restricted to blood, and TCR repertoires in tissues likely differ from the TCR repertoires found in blood. When a handful of donors were compared, the shared fraction of clonotypes was about 5% for naive CD4, 3% to 4% for naive CD8, more than 2% for memory CD4, and roughly 0.43% for memory CD8.

CDR1 and CDR2 are read off the germline V gene as SGDLS and YYNGEE. The cysteine opens and the phenylalanine closes a CDR3 of 15 amino acids. The only DNA kept is the CDR3, 45 bases in frame from the first base. Trimming at the junction amounts to 3 bases on V and 5 bases on J, and the germline ends lie 18 bases apart. The donors were healthy, HIV-negative adults who had no recently reported acute infections or vaccinations. Every donor was a Caucasian adult residing in Nashville, Tennessee, USA. CD4+ T cells were enriched by magnetic negative selection; naive cells were then positively selected on CD45RA, and the negative fraction formed the memory subset. Blood was obtained by leukapheresis, after which PBMCs were separated by Ficoll-Histopaque density gradient centrifugation and cryopreserved in liquid nitrogen vapor phase. Analytical flow cytometry was used to check the purity and quantity of every magnetically sorted T cell population. Each sorted fraction had its genomic DNA isolated and then quantified by UV absorbance on a Nanodrop 2000c.

About this clone: Its cognate antigen has yet to be identified. No base-level quality is on record; no much larger clone is a single base apart.

Using the deep immunoSEQ assay, multiplex PCR amplified TCR CDR3 regions from genomic DNA. Genomic DNA extracted from each cell subset was distributed evenly over all wells of several immunoSEQ 96-well plates, and each plate served as one replicate. For sorted subsets, roughly 200 ng genomic DNA, equal to 30,000 or so T cell genomes, was loaded into each replicate PCR. The purified libraries were quantified using a Qubit 3.0 fluorometer, sized with a Bioanalyzer 2100, and then quantified again using the KAPA Library Quantification kit. Every immunoSEQ 96-well plate was sequenced on a separate single-read 150-cycle Illumina NextSeq 550 flow cell. Processing in the source paper ran as follows. Because the immunoSEQ output held only junctional sequences and lacked quality scores, the filtering could not match the filtering applied to full-length reads. To assign V/J genes and CDR3, sequences were annotated using PyIR, a Python wrapper for IgBLAST v1.9, with IMGT germline references. Reads were removed for weak V/J assignments (E-value above 1e-6), missing CDR3, stop codons, out-of-frame junctions, or ambiguous translated residues. V3J clonotypes were defined by identical inferred V gene, J gene, and CDR3 amino acid sequence. Percentage overlap between repertoires was calculated by dividing the number of shared unique clonotypes by the size of the smaller repertoire. Richness of each repertoire was evaluated using RTK rarefaction, the Chao1 estimator, and Recon v2.1 estimates of unobserved clonotypes. Generation probabilities were computed with OLGA for all TCRbeta clonotypes obtained by the gDNA method from several donors. The clones in this table, taken by TCRdb from immuneACCESS, are in-frame only. Not every clone is retained; where verified, under half of the shortfall comes from an unresolved V gene, and the cause of the rest is unknown. V, J and clone size were drawn from that table, and D and trimming were deduced from the DNA. In all, the sample holds fewer than 3 million clones, and 85% to 95% of those were seen once. The top ten clones comprise about 0.36% of the sample.

The sample comprised naive CD4+ T cells from PBMCs. Taken with the paper, the label for cell subset or site translates to: CD45RA+ positively selected. The TCR sequence derives from a man between 18 and 29 years old in good health. Some clones in this sample may be carry-over from other donors' samples. The chain joins TRBV9 to TRBJ2-7, with TRBD2 perhaps the D gene, on 6 matching bases. The CDR3 amino acid sequence is: CASSAGGNRRDEQYF. The DNA sequence is TGTGCCAGCAGCGCCGGGGGTAATCGTCGGGACGAGCAGTACTTC.